This TCR beta chain appears in the sequencing data of a study of T cell responses to AZD1222 COVID-19 vaccine. The protocol was immunoSEQ multiplex PCR, while the TCRdb copy is restricted to in-frame clones and leaves out a portion. Counted here are 90,000 to 150,000 clones, 92% occurring once; the ten biggest clones make up approximately 8%. Analysis merged second doses at about 4 or about 12 weeks. This CDR3 has 15 amino acids. Trimming removed 8 bases at V and 0 bases at J, with 13 bases between. Germline V gene data show CDR1 as LNHDA and CDR2 as SQIVND (reference sequence). Study results and limitations: Among AZD1222 vaccinees, only six or seven were seropositive at baseline. Rises in breadth and depth of Spike-specific TCRs came after two AZD1222 doses. Donors were largely white British and mainly female; clonal diversity was possibly underestimated.

Details on this clone: What it binds is not known.

The sequencing here drew on peripheral blood, taken 28 days after the second AZD1222 dose. The chain combines TRBV19 with TRBJ1-4; D is perhaps TRBD1 (6 bases). The TCR originated in an adult who received the AZD1222 COVID-19 vaccine. The CDR3 DNA sequence: TGTGCCAGTGATAGGGGGGACGCAACTAATGAAAAACTGTTTTTT. This sequence encodes CASDRGDATNEKLFF.